This T cell receptor (beta chain) was obtained from a study of T cells in Graves' hyperthyroidism and ophthalmopathy. This clonotype has only a few counts. Amplified TCR beta CDR3 regions derived from RNA transcripts. First-round RT-PCR with HTBI primers amplified the TCR CDR3 region. Each CDR3 protein gets one entry after TCRdb re-called the multiplex PCR reads with MiXCR. The profile shows about 590,000 distinct CDR3 sequences, about 15% of them singletons. The receptor's source is a woman aged 30 to 39 with Graves' hyperthyroidism. Sequenced: blood.

DNA for the CDR3: TGTGCCTGGAGTCTCGGCAGGGGGCCCTACGAGCAGTACTTC. Amino acid sequence: CAWSLGRGPYEQYF. J is TRBJ2-7 and V is TRBV30, with 8 positions matching TRBD1. Germline V CDR1 and CDR2: GTSNPN, SVGIG (reference sequence). The CDR3 has 14 residues. The trim removed 2 bases at V and 2 bases at J, leaving 5 bases unmatched. The variable domain in full, with the rest retrieved from reference TRBV30 and TRBJ2-7, is SQTIHQWPATLVQPVGSPLSLECTVEGTSNPNLYWYRQAAGRGLQLLFYSVGIGQISSEVPQNLSASRPQDRQFILSSKKLLLSDSGFYLCAWSLGRGPYEQYFGPGTRLTVT.